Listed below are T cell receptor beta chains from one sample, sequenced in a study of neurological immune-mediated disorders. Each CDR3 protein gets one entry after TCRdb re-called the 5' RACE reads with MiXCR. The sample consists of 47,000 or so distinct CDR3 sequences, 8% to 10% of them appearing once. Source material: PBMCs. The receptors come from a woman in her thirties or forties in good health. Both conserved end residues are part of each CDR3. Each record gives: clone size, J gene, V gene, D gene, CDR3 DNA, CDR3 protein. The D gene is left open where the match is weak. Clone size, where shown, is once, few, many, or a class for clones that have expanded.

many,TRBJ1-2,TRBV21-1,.,TGTGCCAGCCCTCGGTTAACCTGCGTCTATGGCTACACCTTC,CASPRLTCVYGYTF
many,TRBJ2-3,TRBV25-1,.,TGTGCCAGCCACACACTCCTCCCGGGACTGTATACGCAGTATTTT,CASHTLLPGLYTQYF
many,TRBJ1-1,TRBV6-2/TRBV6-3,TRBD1,TGTGCCAGCAGCCGGGACAGGGGAATTTTGGGCACTGAAGCTTTCTTT,CASSRDRGILGTEAFF
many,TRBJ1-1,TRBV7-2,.,TGTGCCAGCAGGAGAGGGGTTATGAACACTGAAGCTTTCTTT,CASRRGVMNTEAFF
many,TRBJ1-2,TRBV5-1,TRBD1,TGCGCCAGCAGCTGGGCGACAGGGGAGGCGAACTATGGCTACACCTTC,CASSWATGEANYGYTF
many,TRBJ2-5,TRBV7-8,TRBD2,TGTGCCAGCAGCTCCACACGGGGGGGCATCGGAGAGACCCAGTACTTC,CASSSTRGGIGETQYF
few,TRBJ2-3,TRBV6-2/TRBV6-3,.,TGTGCCAGCAGTTTCGTCTCTAGCACAGATACGCAGTATTTT,CASSFVSSTDTQYF
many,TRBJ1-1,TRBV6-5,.,TGTGCCAGCAGTTACGGCGGCAGGAACACTGAAGCTTTCTTT,CASSYGGRNTEAFF
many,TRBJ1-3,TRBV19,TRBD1,TGTGCCAGTAGTGGCGGACAGGGTTTAAACACCATATATTTT,CASSGGQGLNTIYF
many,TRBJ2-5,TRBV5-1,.,TGCGCCAGCAGCTCCGTGGAGACCCAGTACTTC,CASSSVETQYF
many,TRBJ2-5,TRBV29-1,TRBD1,TGCAGCGTTGACGGACAGGGTGGGATTTCACCCGCCCAGTACTTC,CSVDGQGGISPAQYF
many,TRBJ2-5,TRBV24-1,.,TGTGCCACCAGTGACGCCTTTGTGGGGCAGACCCAGTACTTC,CATSDAFVGQTQYF
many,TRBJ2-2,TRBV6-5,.,TGTGCCAGCAGTTACTATGCGGTGAACACCGGGGAGCTGTTTTTT,CASSYYAVNTGELFF
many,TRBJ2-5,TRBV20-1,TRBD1,TGCAGTGCCTACCCTGGACAGGGGAAAGAGACCCAGTACTTC,CSAYPGQGKETQYF
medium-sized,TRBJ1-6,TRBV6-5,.,TGTGCCAGCTCGTCGCGGAGGGATAATTCACCCCTCCACTTT,CASSSRRDNSPLHF
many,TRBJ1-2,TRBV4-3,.,TGCGCCAGCAGCCAAGATCCCGGCGGGCAGGGCTATGGCTACACCTTC,CASSQDPGGQGYGYTF
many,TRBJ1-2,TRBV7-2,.,TGTGCCAGCAGCCAGGGACGGACTAGCTCCTATGGCTACACCTTC,CASSQGRTSSYGYTF
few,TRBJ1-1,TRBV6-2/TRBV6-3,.,TGTGCCAGCAGCTCCCCGGGGGTGAATGGTGAAGCTTTCTTT,CASSSPGVNGEAFF
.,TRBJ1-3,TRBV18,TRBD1,TGTGCCAGCTCACCACCCAGGGGGTCTGACTCTGGAAACACCATATATTTT,CASSPPRGSDSGNTIYF
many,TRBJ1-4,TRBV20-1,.,TGCAGTGCTAGAGTCTCAGGGATTAATGAAAAACTGTTTTTT,CSARVSGINEKLFF
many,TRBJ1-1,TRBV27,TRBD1,TGTGCCAGCAGTTTAAGGGATCGAGGGACAGCTGGAGCTTTCTTT,CASSLRDRGTAGAFF
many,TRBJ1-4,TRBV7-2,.,TGTGCCAGCAGCTTAATGTCAGCAACTAATGAAAAACTGTTTTTT,CASSLMSATNEKLFF
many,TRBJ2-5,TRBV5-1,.,TGCGCCAGCAGCTTGGATCCGGTCGCGGAGACCCAGTACTTC,CASSLDPVAETQYF